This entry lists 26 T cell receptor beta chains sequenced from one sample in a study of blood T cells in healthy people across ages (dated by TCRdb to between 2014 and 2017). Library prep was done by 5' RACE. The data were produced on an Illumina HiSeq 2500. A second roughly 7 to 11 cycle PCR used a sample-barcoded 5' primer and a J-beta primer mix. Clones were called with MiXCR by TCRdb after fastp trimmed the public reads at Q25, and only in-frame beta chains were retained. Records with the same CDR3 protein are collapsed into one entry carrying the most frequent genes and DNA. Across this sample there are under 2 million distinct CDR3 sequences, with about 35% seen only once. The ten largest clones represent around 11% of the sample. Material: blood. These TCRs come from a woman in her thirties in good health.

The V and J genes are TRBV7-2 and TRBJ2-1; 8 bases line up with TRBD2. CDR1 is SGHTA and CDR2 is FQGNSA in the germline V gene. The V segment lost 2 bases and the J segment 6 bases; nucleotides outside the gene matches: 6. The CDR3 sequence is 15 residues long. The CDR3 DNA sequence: TGTGCCAGCAGCTTATACGGGGGGGCAATCAATGAGCAGTTCTTC. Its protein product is CASSLYGGAINEQFF. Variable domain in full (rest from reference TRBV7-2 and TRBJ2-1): GAGVSQSPSNKVTEKGKDVELRCDPISGHTALYWYRQSLGQGLEFLIYFQGNSAPDKSGLPSDRFSAERTGGSVSTLTIQRTQQEDSAVYLCASSLYGGAINEQFFGPGTRLTVL.

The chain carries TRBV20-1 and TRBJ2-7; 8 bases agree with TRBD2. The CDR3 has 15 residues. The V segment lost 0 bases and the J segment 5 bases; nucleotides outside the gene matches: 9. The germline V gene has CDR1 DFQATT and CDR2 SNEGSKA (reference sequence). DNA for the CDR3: TGCAGTGCTAGAGATATTCGCGGGAGGAACCACGAGCAGTACTTC. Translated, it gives CSARDIRGRNHEQYF.

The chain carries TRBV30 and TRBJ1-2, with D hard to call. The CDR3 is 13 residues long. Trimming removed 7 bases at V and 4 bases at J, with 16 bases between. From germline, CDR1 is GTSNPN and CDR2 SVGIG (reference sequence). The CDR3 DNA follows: TGTGCCTCGGAGGAGCTAAGTCCCTATGGCTACACCTTC. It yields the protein CASEELSPYGYTF.

The CDR3 here is CASSQGLAGGVQETQFF. The CDR3 DNA reads as TGCGCCAGCAGCCAAGGACTAGCGGGAGGGGTCCAAGAGACCCAGTTCTTC. This chain connects TRBV4-1 to TRBJ2-5; 14 bases are shared with TRBD2. The better agreement between TRBJ2-1 and the DNA end casts doubt on the J call. This CDR3 has 17 residues. CDR1 is MGHRA, CDR2 YSYEKL, per germline.

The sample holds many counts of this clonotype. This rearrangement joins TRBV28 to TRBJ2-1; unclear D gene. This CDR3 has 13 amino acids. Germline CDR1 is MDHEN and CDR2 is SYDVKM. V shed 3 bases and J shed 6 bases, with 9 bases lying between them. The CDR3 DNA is TGTGCCAGCAGTTTGGGTTGGGGCAATGAGCAGTTCTTC. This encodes CASSLGWGNEQFF.

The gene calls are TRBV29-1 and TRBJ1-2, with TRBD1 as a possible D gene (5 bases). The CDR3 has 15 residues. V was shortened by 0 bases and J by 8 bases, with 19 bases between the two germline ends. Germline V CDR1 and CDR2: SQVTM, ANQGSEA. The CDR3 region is CSVEDWVQGRGGYTF. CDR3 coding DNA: TGCAGCGTTGAAGATTGGGTGCAGGGTAGAGGGGGCTACACCTTC.

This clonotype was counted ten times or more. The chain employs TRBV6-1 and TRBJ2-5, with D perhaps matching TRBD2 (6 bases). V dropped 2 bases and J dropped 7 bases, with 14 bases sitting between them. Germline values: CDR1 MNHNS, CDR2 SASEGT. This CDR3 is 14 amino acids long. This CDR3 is CASSELGKGGTQYF. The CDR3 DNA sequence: TGTGCCAGCAGTGAATTGGGGAAGGGAGGGACCCAGTACTTC.

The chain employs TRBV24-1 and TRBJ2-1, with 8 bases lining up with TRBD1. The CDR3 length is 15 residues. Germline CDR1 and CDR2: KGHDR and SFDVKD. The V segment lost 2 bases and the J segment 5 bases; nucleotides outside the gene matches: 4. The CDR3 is CATSDWDRTDNEQFF. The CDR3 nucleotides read TGTGCCACCAGTGATTGGGACAGGACAGACAATGAGCAGTTCTTC.

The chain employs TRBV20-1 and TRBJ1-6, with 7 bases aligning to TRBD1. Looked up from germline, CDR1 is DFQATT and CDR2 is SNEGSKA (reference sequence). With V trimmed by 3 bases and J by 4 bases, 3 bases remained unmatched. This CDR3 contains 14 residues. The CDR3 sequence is CSASLGQYNSPLHF. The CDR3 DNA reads TGCAGTGCTAGTTTGGGACAGTATAATTCACCCCTCCACTTT.

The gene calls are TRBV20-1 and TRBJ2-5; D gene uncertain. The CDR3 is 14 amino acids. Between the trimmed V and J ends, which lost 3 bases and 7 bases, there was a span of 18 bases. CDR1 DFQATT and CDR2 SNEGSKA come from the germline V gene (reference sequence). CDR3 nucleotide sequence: TGCAGTGCTAGGCCCAAACAGTCCCTAGGGACCCAGTACTTC. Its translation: CSARPKQSLGTQYF.

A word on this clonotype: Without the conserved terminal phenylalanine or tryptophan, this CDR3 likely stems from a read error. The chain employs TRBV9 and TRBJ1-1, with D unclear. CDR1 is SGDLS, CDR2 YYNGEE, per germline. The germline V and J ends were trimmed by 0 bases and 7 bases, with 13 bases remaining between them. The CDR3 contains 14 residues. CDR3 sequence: CASSVGGQAREAFL. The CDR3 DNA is TGTGCCAGCAGCGTAGGTGGGCAAGCCCGTGAAGCTTTCTTG.

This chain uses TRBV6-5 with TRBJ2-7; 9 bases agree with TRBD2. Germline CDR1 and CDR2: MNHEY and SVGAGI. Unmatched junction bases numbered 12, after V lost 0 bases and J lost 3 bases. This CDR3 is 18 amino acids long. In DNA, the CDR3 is TGTGCCAGCAGTTACTCGATCAATTCCGCTAGCGGGATCTACGAGCAGTACGTC. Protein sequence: CASSYSINSASGIYEQYV.

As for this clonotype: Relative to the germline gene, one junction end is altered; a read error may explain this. CDR3 residues: CASSPLGEAPGDTIYF. The CDR3 region has the DNA TGCGCCAGCAGCCCCCTGGGTGAGGCGCCTGGAGACACCATATATTTT. The V and J genes are TRBV4-1 and TRBJ1-3; D is unresolved. The CDR3 has 16 amino acids. Germline CDR1 reads MGHRA; CDR2 reads YSYEKL.

CDR3 sequence: CASSSDGRPNTEAFF. CDR3 bases: TGTGCCAGCAGCTCGGACGGGCGGCCGAACACTGAAGCTTTCTTT. The chain carries TRBV5-5 and TRBJ1-1; no firm D call. The CDR3 consists of 15 residues. In germline, CDR1 is SGHKS, CDR2 YYEKEE (reference sequence). Trimming took off 3 bases at V and 1 base at J, with 13 bases between the two ends.

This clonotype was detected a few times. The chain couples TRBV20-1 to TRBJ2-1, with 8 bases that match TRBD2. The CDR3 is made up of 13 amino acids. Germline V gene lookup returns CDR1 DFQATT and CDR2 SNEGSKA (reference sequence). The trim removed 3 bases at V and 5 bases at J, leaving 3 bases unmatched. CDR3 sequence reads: CSARGLGDNEQFF. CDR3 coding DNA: TGCAGTGCTAGGGGACTAGGGGACAATGAGCAGTTCTTC.

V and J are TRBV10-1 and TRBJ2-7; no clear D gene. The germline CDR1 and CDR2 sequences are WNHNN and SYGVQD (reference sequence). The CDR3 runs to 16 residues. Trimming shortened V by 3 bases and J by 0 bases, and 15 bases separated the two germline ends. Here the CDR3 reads CASSDGSPTSSYEQYF. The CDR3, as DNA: TGCGCCAGCAGTGATGGAAGTCCTACGAGCTCCTACGAGCAGTACTTC.

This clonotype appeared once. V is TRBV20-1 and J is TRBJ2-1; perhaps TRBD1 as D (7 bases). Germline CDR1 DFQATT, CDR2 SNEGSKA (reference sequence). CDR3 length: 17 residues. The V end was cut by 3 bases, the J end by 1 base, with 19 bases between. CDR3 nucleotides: TGCAGTGCTAGTGGGGACTTACCGGGACAGTCCTACAATGAGCAGTTCTTC. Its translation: CSASGDLPGQSYNEQFF.

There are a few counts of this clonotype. The CDR3, as DNA: TGTGCCAGCGGGCAGGGGGAGAACACTGAAGCTTTCTTT. Protein product: CASGQGENTEAFF. The genes are TRBV2 and TRBJ1-1, with 7 bases matching TRBD1. This CDR3 has 13 residues. V shed 8 bases and J 1 base; nucleotides not matched to a gene: 4. The germline V gene has CDR1 SNHLY and CDR2 FYNNEI.

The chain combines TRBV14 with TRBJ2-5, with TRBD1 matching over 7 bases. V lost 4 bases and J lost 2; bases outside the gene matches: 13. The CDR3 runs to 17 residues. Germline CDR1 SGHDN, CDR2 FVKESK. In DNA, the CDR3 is TGTGCCAGCAGCCGCAAAAAAGCAGGGACAGATCAAGAGACCCAGTACTTC. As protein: CASSRKKAGTDQETQYF.

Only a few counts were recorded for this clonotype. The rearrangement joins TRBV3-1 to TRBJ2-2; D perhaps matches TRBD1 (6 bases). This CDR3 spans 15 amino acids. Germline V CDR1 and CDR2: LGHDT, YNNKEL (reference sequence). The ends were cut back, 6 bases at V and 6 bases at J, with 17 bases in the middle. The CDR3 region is CASRGSPRGPGELFF. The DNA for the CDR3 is TGTGCCAGCAGGGGATCACCCAGGGGTCCCGGGGAGCTGTTTTTT.

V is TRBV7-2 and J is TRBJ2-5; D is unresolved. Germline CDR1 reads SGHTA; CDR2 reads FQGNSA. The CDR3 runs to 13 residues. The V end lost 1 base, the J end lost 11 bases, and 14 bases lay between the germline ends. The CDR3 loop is CASSLGLNNEQYF. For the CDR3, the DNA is TGTGCCAGCAGCTTAGGACTGAACAATGAGCAGTACTTC.

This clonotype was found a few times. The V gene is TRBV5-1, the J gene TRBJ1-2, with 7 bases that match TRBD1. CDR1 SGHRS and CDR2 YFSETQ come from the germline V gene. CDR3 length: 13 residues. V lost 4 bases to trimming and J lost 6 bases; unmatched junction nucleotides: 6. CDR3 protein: CASSVGQNNGYTF. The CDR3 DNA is TGCGCCAGCAGCGTGGGACAGAACAATGGCTACACCTTC.

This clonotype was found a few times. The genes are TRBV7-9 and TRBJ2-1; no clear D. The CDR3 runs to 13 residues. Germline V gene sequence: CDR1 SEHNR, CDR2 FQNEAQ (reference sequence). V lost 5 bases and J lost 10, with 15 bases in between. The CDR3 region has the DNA TGTGCCAGCAGCGGCCATCAGGTCGGGGAGCAGTTCTTC. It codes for CASSGHQVGEQFF.

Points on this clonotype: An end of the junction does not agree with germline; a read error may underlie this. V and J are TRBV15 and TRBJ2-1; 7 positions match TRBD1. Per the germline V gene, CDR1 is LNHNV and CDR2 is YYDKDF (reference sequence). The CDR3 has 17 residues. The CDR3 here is CAASRELDRSSYNEQFF. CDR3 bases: TGTGCCGCCAGCAGGGAATTGGACAGGAGCTCCTACAATGAGCAGTTCTTC.

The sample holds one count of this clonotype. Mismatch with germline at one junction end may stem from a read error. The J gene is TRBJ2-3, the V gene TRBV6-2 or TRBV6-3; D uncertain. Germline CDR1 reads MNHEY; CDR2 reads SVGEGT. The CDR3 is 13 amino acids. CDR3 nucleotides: TGTGTCAGCCGACCGCCTAGCACAGATACGCAGTATTTT. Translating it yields CVSRPPSTDTQYF.

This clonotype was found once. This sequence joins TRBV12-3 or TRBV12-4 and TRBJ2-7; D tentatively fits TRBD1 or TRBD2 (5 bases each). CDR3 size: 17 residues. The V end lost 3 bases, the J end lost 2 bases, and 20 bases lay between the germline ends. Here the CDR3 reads CASSFAARGLTTYEQYF. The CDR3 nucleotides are TGTGCCAGCAGTTTTGCGGCGAGGGGTCTCACGACCTACGAGCAGTACTTC.